This passage covers 22 T cell receptor beta chains from one sample sequenced in a study of T cell responses to AZD1222 COVID-19 vaccine. Sequenced by immunoSEQ multiplex PCR; TCRdb stores in-frame clones only, minus some. Of about 110,000 clones in the sample, 80% to 90% were seen once. Sequencing was performed on peripheral blood, taken 28 days after the second AZD1222 dose. Receptors originate from an adult who received the AZD1222 COVID-19 vaccine.

The chain carries TRBV7-8 and TRBJ2-2; 7 bases line up with TRBD1. After removal of 5 bases from V and 4 bases from J, the junction contained 7 bases not matched to a gene. The CDR3 covers 15 residues. The germline gives CDR1 SGHVS, CDR2 FQNEAQ. The CDR3 DNA follows: TGTGCCAGCAGCCTGACAGGGTATGGCACCGGGGAGCTGTTTTTT. Protein sequence: CASSLTGYGTGELFF.

The J gene is TRBJ2-7, the V gene TRBV5-6, with D tentatively TRBD2 (6 bases). From germline, CDR1 is SGHDT and CDR2 YYEEEE. This CDR3 spans 14 amino acids. Trimming pared 1 base from V and 2 bases from J, leaving 10 bases between. This chain's CDR3 is CASSLWGDAYEQYF. DNA for the CDR3: TGTGCCAGCAGCTTGTGGGGGGATGCCTACGAGCAGTACTTC.

This clone was recorded a few times. V and J are TRBV6-5 and TRBJ2-3; D is ambiguous. Germline assignment: CDR1 MNHEY and CDR2 SVGAGI. Trimming pared 6 bases from V and 11 bases from J, leaving 18 bases between. The CDR3 runs to 13 residues. CDR3 protein: CASRDSTLSEQYF. In DNA, the CDR3 is TGTGCCAGCAGGGATTCGACCCTCTCAGAGCAGTATTTT.

V usage is TRBV7-8 and J usage is TRBJ1-5; the D is unclear. CDR1 is SGHVS, CDR2 FQNEAQ, per germline. The CDR3 runs to 14 residues. The V end was cut by 4 bases, the J end by 0 bases, with 7 bases between. CDR3 DNA: TGTGCCAGCAGCTCGGTCGGTAGCAATCAGCCCCAGCATTTT. Its protein is CASSSVGSNQPQHF.

This clone was picked up a small number of times. The rearrangement links TRBV7-4 to TRBJ1-1; the D gene is possibly TRBD1 (5 bases). Germline CDR1 reads SGHVT; CDR2 reads SQSDAQ. The CDR3 has 14 amino acids. V was cut by 1 base and J by 3 bases, with 9 bases left in between. CDR3: CASSLDRQHTEAFF. The DNA of the CDR3 is TGTGCCAGCAGCTTAGATCGACAGCACACTGAAGCTTTCTTT.

The gene calls are TRBV2 and TRBJ2-2, with TRBD1 as a possible D gene (6 bases). Germline values: CDR1 SNHLY, CDR2 FYNNEI. CDR3 size: 13 residues. Deletions cut 6 bases from V and 4 bases from J, with 9 bases between. The CDR3 loop is CASSARGTGELFF. CDR3 nucleotide sequence: TGTGCCAGCAGCGCCAGGGGCACCGGGGAGCTGTTTTTT.

This chain links TRBV27 with TRBJ2-7, with TRBD1 identical over 7 bases. CDR1 MNHEY and CDR2 SMNVEV come from the germline V gene (reference sequence). The CDR3 length is 15 residues. V lost 0 bases, J lost 2 bases, and 4 bases stayed unmatched. In nucleotides, the CDR3 is TGTGCCAGCAGTTTATCTACGCAGGGGGCCTACGAGCAGTACTTC. This translates into CASSLSTQGAYEQYF.

Written as DNA, the CDR3 is TGTGCCAGCAGTAGCGGACAGGGGGTCACAGATACGCAGTATTTT. Translating gives CASSSGQGVTDTQYF. V gene TRBV28 combines with J gene TRBJ2-3; 10 bases are shared with TRBD1. The CDR3 spans 15 residues. CDR1 and CDR2 from the germline V gene are MDHEN and SYDVKM. Unmatched junction bases numbered 4, after V lost 5 bases and J lost 2 bases.

V gene TRBV12-3 or TRBV12-4 combines with J gene TRBJ1-1; D unclear. This CDR3 has 13 amino acids. Trimming removed 5 bases from V and 4 bases from J, with 11 bases in between. CDR3 residues: CASSVAWGTEAFF. In DNA form, the CDR3 reads TGTGCCAGCAGTGTTGCGTGGGGCACTGAAGCTTTCTTT.

The chain employs TRBV30 and TRBJ1-2; D is perhaps TRBD1 (6 bases). This CDR3 region has 12 residues. V lost 2 bases and J lost 9, with 13 bases in between. The germline V gene encodes CDR1 GTSNPN and CDR2 SVGIG (reference sequence). CDR3 DNA sequence: TGTGCCTGGAGTTTGACAGGCCAACGCTACACCTTC. Protein product: CAWSLTGQRYTF.

A single count supports this clone. V and J are TRBV27 and TRBJ1-1; 11 bases are a match to TRBD1. V was clipped by 4 bases and J by 5 bases; unmatched bases: 6. Germline V gives CDR1 MNHEY, CDR2 SMNVEV (reference sequence). The CDR3 sequence is 15 residues long. The CDR3: CASSSWGDRGTEAFF. CDR3 nucleotides: TGTGCCAGCAGTTCCTGGGGGGACAGGGGGACTGAAGCTTTCTTT.

The chain uses TRBV7-2 and TRBJ1-4; the D gene is possibly TRBD1 (5 bases). Germline lookup yields CDR1 SGHTA and CDR2 FQGNSA. Trimming removed 2 bases from V and 8 bases from J, with 18 bases in between. The CDR3 covers 16 residues. CDR3 DNA sequence: TGTGCCAGCAGCTTAACCGGGACCCCGGTCGGAGAAAAACTGTTTTTT. Its protein product is CASSLTGTPVGEKLFF.

Comments on this clone: Germline is not matched at one junction end, which may reflect a read error. CDR3 in DNA: TGTGCTAGCAGCTATGGACAGGGCGACACCGGGGAGCTGTTTTTT. Its protein product is CASSYGQGDTGELFF. The V gene is TRBV7-7, the J gene TRBJ2-2; 8 bases fit TRBD1. The CDR3 loop spans 15 amino acids. Germline V gene lookup returns CDR1 SSHAT and CDR2 FNYEAQ (reference sequence).

This clone is a singleton in its sample. J is TRBJ1-1 and V is TRBV9, with D maybe TRBD1 (5 bases). The germline V and J ends were trimmed by 5 bases and 5 bases, with 10 bases remaining between them. The CDR3 runs 12 residues. The germline CDR1 and CDR2 sequences are SGDLS and YYNGEE. The CDR3 sequence is CASSMGETEAFF. The CDR3 DNA sequence: TGTGCCAGCAGTATGGGGGAAACTGAAGCTTTCTTT. The complete variable domain, with remaining parts taken from reference TRBV9 and TRBJ1-1, reads DSGVTQTPKHLITATGQRVTLRCSPRSGDLSVYWYQQSLDQGLQFLIQYYNGEERAKGNILERFSAQQFPDLHSELNLSSLELGDSALYFCASSMGETEAFFGQGTRLTVV.

CDR3 nucleotides: TGCGCCAGCAGCCAGAGACAGCACACAGATACGCAGTATTTT. Its translation: CASSQRQHTDTQYF. This rearrangement joins TRBV5-1 to TRBJ2-3; a weak D match, TRBD1 (5 bases). The germline CDR1 and CDR2 sequences are SGHRS and YFSETQ. Trimming left V 4 bases short and J 2 bases short, with 11 bases between. This CDR3 spans 14 amino acids.

This clone was seen a single time. The genes are TRBV6-5 and TRBJ1-1; TRBD1 agrees at 8 bases. The CDR3 contains 14 residues. The junction had 7 bases not matched to a gene; V was cut back by 6 bases and J by 4 bases. The germline CDR1 and CDR2 sequences are MNHEY and SVGAGI. CDR3 in DNA: TGTGCCAGCAGGCCCAGACAGGGGAGCACTGAAGCTTTCTTT. This sequence encodes CASRPRQGSTEAFF.

The chain carries TRBV4-1 and TRBJ1-5; D is ambiguous. Trimming removed 0 bases from V and 0 bases from J, with 12 bases in between. From germline, CDR1 is MGHRA and CDR2 YSYEKL. The CDR3 is 17 amino acids. The DNA for the CDR3 is TGCGCCAGCAGCCAAGAACGGGCGGGATTTAGCAATCAGCCCCAGCATTTT. It yields the protein CASSQERAGFSNQPQHF.

The CDR3 bases are TGTGCCAGCAAAACGGGACAGGGACCCTACGAGCAGTACTTC. Translation gives CASKTGQGPYEQYF. The rearrangement uses TRBV28 and TRBJ2-7; 9 nucleotides align to TRBD1. CDR3 length: 14 amino acids. V was pared by 7 bases and J by 2 bases, with 6 bases of the junction left unmatched. Germline CDR1 and CDR2: MDHEN and SYDVKM.

The V and J genes are TRBV5-1 and TRBJ2-2, with D possibly matching TRBD1 (5 bases). Germline assignment: CDR1 SGHRS and CDR2 YFSETQ. V gave up 1 base and J gave up 0 bases, with 7 bases separating them. The CDR3 has 15 residues. CDR3: CASSLRGANTGELFF. The DNA of the CDR3 is TGCGCCAGCAGCTTGAGGGGCGCGAACACCGGGGAGCTGTTTTTT.

In its sample, this clone was seen a few times. This sequence joins TRBV5-4 and TRBJ2-3; D uncertain. Germline CDR1 SGHNT, CDR2 YYREEE (reference sequence). This CDR3 is built from 15 residues. The V end was cut by 1 base, the J end by 2 bases, with 11 bases between. The CDR3 loop reads CASSLYTGYTDTQYF. CDR3 DNA sequence: TGTGCCAGCAGCTTGTATACCGGGTACACAGATACGCAGTATTTT.

This sequence joins TRBV27 and TRBJ1-5, with 7 nucleotides matching TRBD1. Trimming at V came to 8 bases and at J to 4 bases, leaving 11 bases not matched to a gene. Germline V lookup: CDR1 MNHEY, CDR2 SMNVEV (reference sequence). The CDR3 spans 15 residues. The CDR3 DNA reads TGTGCCAGCTGCTTGACAGGGTCTCCTAATCAGCCCCAGCATTTT. As protein: CASCLTGSPNQPQHF.

This rearrangement joins TRBV6-2 or TRBV6-3 to TRBJ2-1; TRBD2 might be the D (6 bases). Trimming removed 6 bases from V and 5 bases from J, with 17 bases in between. The CDR3 runs to 15 residues. The germline CDR1 and CDR2 sequences are MNHEY and SVGEGT. CDR3 residues: CASSPDGRTNNEQFF. In nucleotides, the CDR3 is TGTGCCAGCAGCCCGGACGGGAGAACTAACAATGAGCAGTTCTTC.